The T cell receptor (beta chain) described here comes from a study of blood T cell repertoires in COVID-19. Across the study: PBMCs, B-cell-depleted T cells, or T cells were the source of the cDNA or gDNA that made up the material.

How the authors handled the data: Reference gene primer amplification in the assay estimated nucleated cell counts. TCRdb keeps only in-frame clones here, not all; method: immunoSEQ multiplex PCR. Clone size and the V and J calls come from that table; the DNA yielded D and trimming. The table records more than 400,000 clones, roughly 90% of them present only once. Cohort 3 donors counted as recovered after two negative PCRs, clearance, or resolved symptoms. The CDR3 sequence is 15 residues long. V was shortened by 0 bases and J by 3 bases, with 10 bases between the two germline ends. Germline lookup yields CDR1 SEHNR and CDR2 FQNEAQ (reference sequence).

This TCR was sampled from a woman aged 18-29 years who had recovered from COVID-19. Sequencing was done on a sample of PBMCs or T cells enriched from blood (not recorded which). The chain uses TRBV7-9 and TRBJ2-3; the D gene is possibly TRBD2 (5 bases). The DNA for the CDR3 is TGTGCCAGCAGCTTAGCCTTGTCGGGGACAGATACGCAGTATTTT. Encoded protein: CASSLALSGTDTQYF.